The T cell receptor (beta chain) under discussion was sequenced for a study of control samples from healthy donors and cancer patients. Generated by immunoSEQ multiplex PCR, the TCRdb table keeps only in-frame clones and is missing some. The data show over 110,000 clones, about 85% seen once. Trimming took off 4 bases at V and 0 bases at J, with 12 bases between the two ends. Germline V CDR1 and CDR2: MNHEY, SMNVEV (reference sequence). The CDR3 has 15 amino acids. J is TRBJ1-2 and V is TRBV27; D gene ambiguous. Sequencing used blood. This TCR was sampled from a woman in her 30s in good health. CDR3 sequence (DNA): TGTGCCAGCAGTTCCTTAAGCGCAACTAACTATGGCTACACCTTC. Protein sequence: CASSSLSATNYGYTF.